This TCR beta chain was found in a study of T cell responses to AZD1222 COVID-19 vaccine. The data were produced by immunoSEQ multiplex PCR, yet TCRdb's version contains in-frame clones alone and is incomplete. This table has roughly 150,000 clones, 90% to 95% appearing once. Notes on this clone: Its antigen is not identified.

CDR1 and CDR2 (germline): SNHLY, FYNNEI. The ends were cut back, 0 bases at V and 7 bases at J, with 10 bases in the middle. This CDR3 region has 14 residues. Study-level points and caveats: Spike-specific TCR breadth and depth were elevated following two AZD1222 doses.

The sample was peripheral blood, taken 28 days after the second AZD1222 dose. This receptor was obtained from an adult who received the AZD1222 COVID-19 vaccine. The gene calls are TRBV2 and TRBJ1-5; possibly TRBD1 for D (5 bases). Here the CDR3 DNA reads TGTGCCAGCAGTGAAGCTCTGGGGGACCAGCCCCAGCATTTT. Translation: CASSEALGDQPQHF.